Listed below are T cell receptor beta chains from one sample, sequenced in a study of blood T cell repertoires in COVID-19. Measured with immunoSEQ multiplex PCR; TCRdb has only the in-frame clones, and not every one. This table holds about 160,000 clones, approximately 85% found once. The sample taken for sequencing was peripheral blood. The receptors here all came from a man older than 75 with COVID-19, enrolled during active disease. The CDR3 runs from the conserved cysteine through the conserved F or W. D genes are given only for firm matches. Size is omitted from some rows. Given values are once, few, many or a class for expanded clones.

d_call	clone_size	v_call	j_call	cdr3_aa	cdr3_nt
TRBD1	-	TRBV6-5	TRBJ1-6	CAAADRGHSPLHF	TGTGCCGCTGCCGACAGGGGGCATTCACCCCTCCACTTT
-	-	TRBV6-5	TRBJ2-7	CASRGNYEQYF	TGTGCCAGCAGGGGCAACTACGAGCAGTACTTC
-	-	TRBV19	TRBJ1-6	CASRQGINSPLHF	TGTGCCAGTAGACAGGGTATCAATTCACCCCTCCACTTT
-	-	TRBV11-2	TRBJ2-1	CASSPGWSGYNEQFF	TGTGCCAGCAGCCCAGGATGGTCGGGATACAATGAGCAGTTCTTC
-	-	TRBV27	TRBJ1-6	CASRKGSWGSPLHF	TGTGCCAGCAGGAAGGGGTCCTGGGGTTCACCCCTCCACTTT
-	-	TRBV6-1	TRBJ1-1	CASSEHVNINTEAFF	TGTGCCAGCAGTGAACATGTGAACATTAACACTGAAGCTTTCTTT
-	-	TRBV19	TRBJ2-5	CASSPDISRETQYF	TGTGCCAGTAGCCCGGACATCTCACGGGAGACCCAGTACTTC
-	-	TRBV4-3	TRBJ1-1	CASSNRAPNTEAFF	TGCGCCAGCAGCAACAGGGCCCCGAACACTGAAGCTTTCTTT
-	few	TRBV6-2/TRBV6-3	TRBJ1-2	CASSYRTDGYTF	TGTGCCAGCAGTTACCGGACAGATGGCTACACCTTC
-	-	TRBV7-9	TRBJ1-1	CASSIGSGPLNTEAFF	TGTGCCAGCAGTATCGGCTCAGGCCCCCTGAACACTGAAGCTTTCTTT
TRBD1	-	TRBV3-1/TRBV3-2	TRBJ1-6	CASSPRQGGSPLHF	TGTGCCAGCAGCCCGCGACAGGGTGGCTCACCCCTCCACTTT
-	-	TRBV19	TRBJ2-5	CASSIAFGGRETQYF	TGTGCCAGTAGTATAGCCTTCGGGGGACGGGAGACCCAGTACTTC
-	-	TRBV7-2	TRBJ1-4	CASSPGEGEKLFF	TGTGCCAGCAGCCCGGGGGAGGGTGAAAAACTGTTTTTT
-	-	TRBV15	TRBJ2-1	CATSSRGLNDEQFF	TGTGCCACCAGCTCACGGGGACTGAACGATGAGCAGTTCTTC
TRBD1	once	TRBV3-1/TRBV3-2	TRBJ2-5	CASSHRTGGKETQYF	TGTGCCAGCAGCCACCGGACAGGGGGGAAAGAGACCCAGTACTTC
TRBD1	-	TRBV2	TRBJ1-5	CASSKGQYSNQPQHF	TGTGCCAGCAGTAAGGGACAGTATAGCAATCAGCCCCAGCATTTT
-	-	TRBV6-5	TRBJ1-5	CASSYSSRQPQHF	TGTGCCAGCAGTTACTCGAGCCGACAGCCCCAGCATTTT
TRBD1	-	TRBV28	TRBJ2-5	CASSPQGARGETQYF	TGTGCCAGCAGTCCACAGGGGGCGCGGGGAGAGACCCAGTACTTC
TRBD1	-	TRBV18	TRBJ1-1	CAGSQGENTEAFF	TGTGCCGGCTCACAGGGGGAGAACACTGAAGCTTTCTTT
TRBD1	-	TRBV4-2	TRBJ1-2	CASSQERTGAGYTF	TGTGCCAGCAGCCAAGAGCGGACAGGGGCTGGCTACACCTTC
TRBD1	-	TRBV6-2/TRBV6-3	TRBJ1-5	CASSYLAGGRNQPQHF	TGTGCCAGCAGTTACTTGGCAGGGGGGAGGAATCAGCCCCAGCATTTT
-	-	TRBV12-3/TRBV12-4	TRBJ2-7	CASTPGRSYEQYF	TGTGCCAGCACTCCGGGGAGATCCTACGAGCAGTACTTC
-	-	TRBV7-7	TRBJ1-5	CASHRKGGRVQPQHF	TGTGCCAGCCATAGAAAGGGGGGGCGGGTTCAGCCCCAGCATTTT
TRBD2	-	TRBV24-1	TRBJ2-3	CATSAGGPEGDTQYF	TGTGCCACCAGTGCGGGGGGGCCGGAGGGAGATACGCAGTATTTT
TRBD1	-	TRBV19	TRBJ1-2	CASSGDRVYYGYTF	TGTGCCAGTAGTGGGGACAGGGTCTACTATGGCTACACCTTC
TRBD1	-	TRBV11-1	TRBJ2-7	CASSVDRGAYEQYF	TGTGCCAGCAGCGTGGACAGGGGAGCCTACGAGCAGTACTTC
-	-	TRBV27	TRBJ2-2	CASSSRGSTGELFF	TGTGCCAGCAGTTCCCGGGGGTCAACCGGGGAGCTGTTTTTT
-	-	TRBV10-2	TRBJ2-7	CASRTSGGTYEQYF	TGCGCCAGCAGGACCTCCGGGGGAACCTACGAGCAGTACTTC
TRBD1	-	TRBV12-3/TRBV12-4	TRBJ2-1	CASSFRDRDSQFF	TGTGCCAGCAGTTTCCGGGACAGGGATTCCCAGTTCTTC
TRBD1	-	TRBV5-1	TRBJ2-3	CASSSTTGTRDTQYF	TGCGCCAGCAGCTCGACGACAGGGACCAGAGATACGCAGTATTTT
-	-	TRBV12-5	TRBJ2-3	CASGRGKRTQYF	TGTGCTAGTGGCCGAGGGAAACGTACGCAGTATTTT
-	-	TRBV18	TRBJ1-3	CASSPAQGGNTIYF	TGTGCCAGCTCACCAGCCCAGGGTGGAAACACCATATATTTT
-	-	TRBV7-3	TRBJ2-6	CASSARGTPRSGANVLTF	TGTGCCAGCAGCGCCCGGGGGACTCCCCGCTCTGGGGCCAACGTCCTGACTTTC
-	-	TRBV2	TRBJ1-5	CASREGSFNQPQHF	TGTGCCAGCAGGGAGGGGTCCTTCAATCAGCCCCAGCATTTT
TRBD2	-	TRBV19	TRBJ2-5	CASRKGLAGGQETQYF	TGTGCCAGTAGGAAAGGACTAGCGGGGGGGCAGGAGACCCAGTACTTC
TRBD2	-	TRBV10-3	TRBJ2-1	CAISGERGYNEQFF	TGTGCCATCAGCGGGGAGCGGGGGTACAATGAGCAGTTCTTC
TRBD1	-	TRBV18	TRBJ1-5	CASSEGQGLNQPQHF	TGTGCCAGCTCGGAGGGACAGGGCCTGAATCAGCCCCAGCATTTT
-	once	TRBV5-5	TRBJ2-6	CASSLGPSGANVLTF	TGTGCCAGCAGCTTGGGTCCTTCTGGGGCCAACGTCCTGACTTTC
-	-	TRBV27	TRBJ2-2	CASSRYTGVDGELFF	TGTGCCAGCAGTCGCTATACGGGAGTCGACGGGGAGCTGTTTTTT
TRBD2	-	TRBV28	TRBJ2-3	CASRIAGPSTDTQYF	TGTGCCAGCAGAATAGCGGGGCCATCCACAGATACGCAGTATTTT
-	-	TRBV2	TRBJ2-1	CASSEGARHRGEQFF	TGTGCCAGCAGTGAAGGCGCGCGCCATCGAGGTGAGCAGTTCTTC
TRBD1	-	TRBV5-1	TRBJ1-1	CASSSGPTGAVTEAFF	TGCGCCAGCAGCTCCGGACCTACAGGGGCCGTAACTGAAGCTTTCTTT